These 19 T cell receptor beta chains came from one sample sequenced in a study of graft-versus-host responses after intestinal transplantation. Antigen specificity for these receptors is unknown. This table comes from immunoSEQ multiplex PCR, and its TCRdb copy is limited to in-frame clones, with some not included. The sample contains about 39,000 clones, nearly 95% of which appear only once. The sequences come from unstimulated CD8+ T cells sorted from spleen or lymph node cells, collected before transplant. The receptors were sampled from a human donor who was the organ donor for an intestinal transplant.

CDR3 sequence reads: CASSQVSGDNTEAFF. CDR3 coding DNA: TGCGCCAGCAGCCAAGTATCTGGAGATAACACTGAAGCTTTCTTT. The chain links TRBV4-1 to TRBJ1-1; D gene uncertain. This CDR3 contains 15 residues. The germline V and J ends were trimmed by 1 base and 2 bases, with 11 bases remaining between them. Germline values: CDR1 MGHRA, CDR2 YSYEKL.

J is TRBJ1-2 and V is TRBV27; no firm D call. Trimming left V 2 bases short and J 3 bases short, with 7 bases between. The germline CDR1 and CDR2 sequences are MNHEY and SMNVEV (reference sequence). This CDR3 has 13 amino acids. As DNA, the CDR3 is TGTGCCAGCAGTTTAAGTTCCCACTATGGCTACACCTTC. Amino acids: CASSLSSHYGYTF.

This clone was observed a single time. The gene calls are TRBV14 and TRBJ2-5, with 8 nucleotides matching TRBD2. The CDR3 contains 16 residues. V dropped 5 bases and J dropped 2; count of bases not matched to a gene: 10. In germline, CDR1 is SGHDN, CDR2 FVKESK. CDR3: CASSKLAVGAQETQYF. CDR3 DNA: TGTGCCAGCAGCAAACTAGCGGTTGGGGCTCAAGAGACCCAGTACTTC.

Here the CDR3 DNA reads TGTGCCAGCAGTTTCCTAACCAACAGGGAGGGGGTCTATGGCTACACCTTC. Translated, it gives CASSFLTNREGVYGYTF. This rearrangement joins TRBV28 to TRBJ1-2; D is possibly TRBD1 (6 bases). Germline V CDR1 and CDR2: MDHEN, SYDVKM. Trimming took 3 bases from V and 4 from J, leaving 21 bases between them. The CDR3 contains 17 residues.

The V and J genes are TRBV4-3 and TRBJ2-5; either TRBD1 or TRBD2 may fit D (6 bases each). Trimming removed 3 bases from V and 1 base from J, with 21 bases in between. CDR3 size: 18 residues. Germline V gene sequence: CDR1 LGHNA, CDR2 YSLEER. The CDR3: CASSHTPVPGDFQETQYF. CDR3 bases: TGCGCCAGCAGCCATACCCCCGTACCAGGGGACTTCCAAGAGACCCAGTACTTC.

This chain joins TRBV9 and TRBJ2-1; D remains ambiguous. The germline V gene encodes CDR1 SGDLS and CDR2 YYNGEE. The CDR3 contains 14 residues. Trimming stripped 4 bases from V and 3 bases from J, with 11 bases between. CDR3 DNA sequence: TGTGCCAGCAGCTTTACGACGGGCTACAATGAGCAGTTCTTC. Its translation: CASSFTTGYNEQFF.

The chain uses TRBV4-2 and TRBJ2-3; TRBD2 aligns across 8 bases. With 3 bases clipped from V and 2 bases from J, the junction kept 10 bases outside the gene matches. The CDR3 totals 17 residues. Germline V gene lookup returns CDR1 LGHNA and CDR2 YNFKEQ. The CDR3 coding sequence is TGTGCCAGCAGCCATCAAGCGGGAGCTCCCTTCACAGATACGCAGTATTTT. Translated: CASSHQAGAPFTDTQYF.

The V gene is TRBV14, the J gene TRBJ1-2; 8 bases are shared with TRBD1. The germline CDR1 and CDR2 sequences are SGHDN and FVKESK. V shed 0 bases, J shed 6 bases, and the junction held 6 bases outside the gene matches. The CDR3 is made up of 15 amino acids. CDR3 DNA: TGTGCCAGCAGCCAAGATTTCCAGGGGGCGAATGGCTACACCTTC. Protein product: CASSQDFQGANGYTF.

Of note for this clone: At one end, the junction sequence differs from germline, possibly due to a read error. This chain uses TRBV7-3 with TRBJ2-1, with TRBD2 matching 9 bases. The CDR3 length is 17 residues. The V gene's germline CDR1 is SGHTA and CDR2 FQGTGA. The CDR3 DNA is TGTGCCAACAGCCAGTGGGTGTCTAGCGGGACCTACAATGAGCAGTTCTTC. This codes for CANSQWVSSGTYNEQFF.

The gene calls are TRBV9 and TRBJ2-6; D gene unclear. The V and J ends lost 4 bases and 2 bases respectively, with 16 bases between them. CDR3 length: 17 amino acids. Germline V lookup: CDR1 SGDLS, CDR2 YYNGEE. The CDR3 DNA reads TGTGCCAGCAGCTCCTATCCCTCGGGCGCTGGGGCCAACGTCCTGACTTTC. Amino acids: CASSSYPSGAGANVLTF.

Details on this clone: The sample holds other DNA sequences that translate to the same CDR3. This chain connects TRBV28 to TRBJ1-1; no clear D gene. This CDR3 is built from 14 residues. Between the trimmed V and J ends, which lost 6 bases and 4 bases, there was a span of 15 bases. The germline V gene has CDR1 MDHEN and CDR2 SYDVKM. CDR3 coding DNA: TGTGCCAGCAGCCAAAACAGACGAATCACTGAAGCTTTCTTT. Its protein product is CASSQNRRITEAFF.

The chain uses TRBV7-9 and TRBJ2-5; D is possibly TRBD1 or TRBD2 (5 bases each). The length of the CDR3 is 12 residues. The V gene's germline CDR1 is SEHNR and CDR2 FQNEAQ (reference sequence). Trimming cost V 6 bases and J 8 bases, with 13 bases left between them. The chain's CDR3 is CASSRLGGTQYF. The CDR3 nucleotides read TGTGCCAGCAGTAGGCTTGGGGGAACCCAGTACTTC.

The CDR3 spells CASSKIPSGQGCYEQYF. Here the CDR3 DNA reads TGTGCCAGCAGCAAAATTCCCTCGGGACAGGGGTGCTACGAGCAGTACTTC. The genes are TRBV21-1 and TRBJ2-7; TRBD1 was called by the table and not checked on the DNA. TRBV21-1 is given as a pseudogene. This CDR3 has 17 amino acids.

The chain has TRBV4-1 and TRBJ2-3; TRBD2 agrees at 10 bases. V dropped 5 bases and J dropped 5; count of bases not matched to a gene: 10. The CDR3 runs to 16 residues. Germline values: CDR1 MGHRA, CDR2 YSYEKL. This chain's CDR3 is CASSIEREGRGDTQYF. The CDR3 DNA is TGCGCCAGCAGCATCGAGCGGGAGGGCCGTGGAGATACGCAGTATTTT.

The chain recombines TRBV19 with TRBJ1-5, with TRBD1 matching over 7 bases. Germline values: CDR1 LNHDA, CDR2 SQIVND (reference sequence). V lost 5 bases, J lost 2 bases, and 3 bases stayed unmatched. The CDR3 runs 14 residues. The CDR3 is CASSSGQGNQPQHF. The CDR3 DNA is TGTGCCAGTAGTTCAGGACAGGGCAATCAGCCCCAGCATTTT.

This CDR3 reads CASSEALGVYGELFF. The DNA for the CDR3 is TGTGCCAGCAGTGAAGCGCTGGGGGTGTACGGGGAGCTGTTTTTT. The chain uses TRBV6-1 and TRBJ2-2; D may correspond to TRBD1 or TRBD2 (5 bases each). With 0 bases removed from V and 7 bases from J, the gap between germline ends came to 12 bases. Germline CDR1 reads MNHNS; CDR2 reads SASEGT. The CDR3 has 15 amino acids.

This rearrangement joins TRBV7-9 to TRBJ2-1, with 12 bases identical to TRBD1. V lost 3 bases to trimming and J lost 5 bases; unmatched junction nucleotides: 5. Germline assignment: CDR1 SEHNR and CDR2 FQNEAQ (reference sequence). CDR3 size: 16 residues. CDR3 amino acids: CASSLGQGAFHNEQFF. DNA for the CDR3: TGTGCCAGCAGCTTGGGACAGGGGGCTTTCCACAATGAGCAGTTCTTC.

The chain is built from TRBV4-3 and TRBJ2-2; D unclear. Germline CDR1 is LGHNA and CDR2 is YSLEER. V lost 1 base to trimming and J lost 6 bases, with 12 bases between them. The CDR3 totals 15 residues. The CDR3 region has the DNA TGCGCCAGCAGCCAAGTTTTCACTGCCCCCGGGGAGCTGTTTTTT. It yields the protein CASSQVFTAPGELFF.

V gene TRBV28 combines with J gene TRBJ2-1; D gene unclear. Per germline, CDR1 MDHEN and CDR2 SYDVKM. The CDR3 sequence is 15 residues long. The V gene lost 3 bases and the J gene lost 5 bases, with 14 bases spanning the gap. CDR3 loop: CASSLKPRAHNEQFF. DNA of the CDR3: TGTGCCAGCAGTTTGAAGCCCCGAGCACACAATGAGCAGTTCTTC.